The 8 T cell receptor beta chains below were found in one sample sequenced in a study of T cell responses to AZD1222 COVID-19 vaccine. Assay used: immunoSEQ multiplex PCR; TCRdb lists only in-frame clones, some missing. Here the sample spans 140,000 to 150,000 clones, roughly 84% being singletons. The source was peripheral blood, collected 28 days after the second AZD1222 dose. These receptors were collected from an adult who received the AZD1222 COVID-19 vaccine.

V is TRBV3-1 (or the pseudogene TRBV3-2) and J is TRBJ2-1; D perhaps matches TRBD1 (6 bases). The V gene lost 3 bases and the J gene lost 10 bases, with 13 bases spanning the gap. The CDR3 length is 13 residues. Germline CDR1 LGHDT, CDR2 YNNKEL (reference sequence). The CDR3 DNA reads TGTGCCAGCAGCCAGACCCCAGGGGACGAGCAGTTCTTC. As protein: CASSQTPGDEQFF.

J is TRBJ2-5 and V is TRBV4-1, with TRBD1 matching 7 bases. Germline CDR1 and CDR2: MGHRA and YSYEKL. CDR3 length: 16 residues. The V gene end was trimmed by 3 bases and the J gene end by 2 bases; junction bases not matched to a gene: 9. The CDR3 here is CASSQVVYRGQETQYF. The CDR3 nucleotides are TGCGCCAGCAGCCAGGTGGTCTACAGGGGACAAGAGACCCAGTACTTC.

The rearrangement links TRBV27 to TRBJ1-2; TRBD1 might be the D (5 bases). With 5 bases removed from V and 2 bases from J, the gap between germline ends came to 15 bases. Looked up from germline, CDR1 is MNHEY and CDR2 is SMNVEV (reference sequence). The CDR3 is 15 amino acids. The CDR3 loop is CASSRTLQGNYGYTF. CDR3 in DNA: TGTGCCAGCAGTCGAACCCTCCAGGGAAACTATGGCTACACCTTC.

The chain couples TRBV19 to TRBJ2-5; either TRBD1 or TRBD2 may fit D (5 bases each). V was pared by 8 bases and J by 5 bases, with 12 bases between. Germline CDR1 reads LNHDA; CDR2 reads SQIVND (reference sequence). There are 12 residues in the CDR3. This CDR3 is CASSLGVETQYF. The CDR3 region has the DNA TGTGCCAGTTCTCTGGGGGTCGAGACCCAGTACTTC.

The V and J genes are TRBV7-9 and TRBJ2-1; D may be TRBD1 or TRBD2 (6 bases each). Germline lookup yields CDR1 SEHNR and CDR2 FQNEAQ (reference sequence). The CDR3 spans 16 residues. V gave up 3 bases and J gave up 0 bases, with 12 bases separating them. The CDR3 DNA follows: TGTGCCAGCAGCTTCGGTCGGGGGCCCTCCTACAATGAGCAGTTCTTC. Protein product: CASSFGRGPSYNEQFF.

The chain carries TRBV27 and TRBJ2-1; D unclear. V was pared by 8 bases and J by 6 bases, with 8 bases between. Germline CDR1 and CDR2: MNHEY and SMNVEV (reference sequence). This CDR3 has 11 amino acids. DNA for the CDR3: TGTGCCAGCTGGCGAAGCAATGAGCAGTTCTTC. Translation gives CASWRSNEQFF.

The V and J genes are TRBV18 and TRBJ1-5; TRBD1 matches 7 bases. Trimming removed 4 bases from V and 0 bases from J; junction bases left unmatched: 3. The CDR3 spans 15 residues. The germline V gene has CDR1 KGHSH and CDR2 LQKENI. The CDR3 region is CASSLGQSSNQPQHF. In nucleotides, the CDR3 is TGTGCCAGCTCACTGGGACAGAGTAGCAATCAGCCCCAGCATTTT.

The rearrangement uses TRBV28 and TRBJ2-1; weak D call: TRBD1 (5 bases). This CDR3 is 15 amino acids long. V lost 5 bases, J lost 7 bases, and 18 bases lay in between. Germline V gene sequence: CDR1 MDHEN, CDR2 SYDVKM. CDR3 sequence (DNA): TGTGCCAGCAGTCCCACGACAGTGCTGAGGAATGAGCAGTTCTTC. This gives the protein CASSPTTVLRNEQFF.